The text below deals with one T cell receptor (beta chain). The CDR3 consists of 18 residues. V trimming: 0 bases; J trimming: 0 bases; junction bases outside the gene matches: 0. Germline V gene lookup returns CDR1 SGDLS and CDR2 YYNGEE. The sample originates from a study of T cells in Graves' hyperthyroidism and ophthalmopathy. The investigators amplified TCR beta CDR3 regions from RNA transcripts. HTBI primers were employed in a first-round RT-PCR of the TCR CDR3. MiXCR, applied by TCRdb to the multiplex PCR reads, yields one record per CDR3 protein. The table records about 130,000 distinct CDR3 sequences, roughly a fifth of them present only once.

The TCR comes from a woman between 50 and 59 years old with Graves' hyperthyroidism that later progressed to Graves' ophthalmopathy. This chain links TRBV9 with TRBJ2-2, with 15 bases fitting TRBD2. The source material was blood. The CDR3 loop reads CASSVGTSGRANTGELFF. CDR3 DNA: TGTGCCAGCAGCGTAGGGACTAGCGGGAGGGCGAACACCGGGGAGCTGTTTTTT.